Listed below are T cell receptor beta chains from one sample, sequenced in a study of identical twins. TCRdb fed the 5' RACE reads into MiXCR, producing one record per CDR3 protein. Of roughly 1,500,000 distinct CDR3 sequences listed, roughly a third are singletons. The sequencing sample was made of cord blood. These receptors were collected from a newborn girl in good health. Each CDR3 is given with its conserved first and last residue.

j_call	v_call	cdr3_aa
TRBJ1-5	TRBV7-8	CASSLSRSPYNQPQHF
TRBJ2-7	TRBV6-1	CASISGIDEQYF
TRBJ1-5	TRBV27	CASSLGTGGHQPQHF
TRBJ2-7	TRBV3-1	CASSRDRVAPYEQYF
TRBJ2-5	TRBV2	CASSDLTSGQETQYF
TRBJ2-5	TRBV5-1	CASSFSGGIQETQYF
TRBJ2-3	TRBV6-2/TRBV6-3	CASSYSGFRTDTQYF
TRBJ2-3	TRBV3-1	CASSQVGGSGRVGDTQYF
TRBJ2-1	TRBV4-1	CASSQLGTSGYNEQFF
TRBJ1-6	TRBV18	CASSPREKSPLHF
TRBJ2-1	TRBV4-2	CASSQDPQLMMDEQFF
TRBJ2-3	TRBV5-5	CASSLAVGGATDTQYF
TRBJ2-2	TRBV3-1	CASSHWAGDTGELFF
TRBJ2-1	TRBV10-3	CAISGVGYNEQFF
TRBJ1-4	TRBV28	CASSLVAREKLFF
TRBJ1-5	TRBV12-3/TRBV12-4	CASGSAATSNQPQHF
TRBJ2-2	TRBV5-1	CASSETSGSVTGELFF
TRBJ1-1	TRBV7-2	CASSFVTPEAFF
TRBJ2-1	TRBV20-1	CSAVALGQGNYNEQFF
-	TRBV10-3	CAISEQSYEQYF
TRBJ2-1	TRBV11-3	CASSLDLPTSNEQFF
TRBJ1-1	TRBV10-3	CAISPQGKNTEAFF
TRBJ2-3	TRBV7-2	CASSLEIVGLGLTDTQYF
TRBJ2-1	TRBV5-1	CASSFGRPTNEQFF
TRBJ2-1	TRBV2	CASSKAAYEQFF
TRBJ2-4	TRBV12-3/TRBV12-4	CASSLGTMESIQYF
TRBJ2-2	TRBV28	CASTQATGELFF
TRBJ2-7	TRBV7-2	CASSLGSSAPYEQYF
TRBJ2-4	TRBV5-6	CASSWTGTSGDLAKNIQYF
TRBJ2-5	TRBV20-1	CSASILREEAQYF
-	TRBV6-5	CASRERAVSYNEQYF
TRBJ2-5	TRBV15	CATSRGSPGAQNQETQYF
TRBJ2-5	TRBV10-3	CAISAADTQETQYF
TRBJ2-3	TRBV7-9	CASSAQTFTDTQYF
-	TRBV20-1	CSAIPSGRYYEQYF
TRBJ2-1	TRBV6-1	CASSAVSYNEQFF
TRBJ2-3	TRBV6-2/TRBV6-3	CASSYSGPFTDTQYF
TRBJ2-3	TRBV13	CASSLAGTSGTNTQYF
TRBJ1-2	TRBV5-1	CASSLEGTAGYTF
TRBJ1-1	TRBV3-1	CASSQVGRGRGEAFF
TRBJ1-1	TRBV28	CASRTLRGHTEAFF
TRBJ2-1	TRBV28	CASGLAGRVDNEQFF
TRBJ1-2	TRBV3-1	CASSQEAPPRDGYTF
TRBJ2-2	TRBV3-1	CASSQAPGGTGELFF
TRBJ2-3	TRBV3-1	CASSSRIDTQYF
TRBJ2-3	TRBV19	CASSIDPPDTQYF
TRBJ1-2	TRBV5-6	CASSPQGYNGYTF
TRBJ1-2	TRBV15	CATSRSKTGADYGYTF
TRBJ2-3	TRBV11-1	CASSLAYRGDTQYF
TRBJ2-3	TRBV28	CASSFRAGGCTDTQYF
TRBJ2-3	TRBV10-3	CAISPGEGGTDTQYF
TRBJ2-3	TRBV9	CASSVSGGAGDTQYF
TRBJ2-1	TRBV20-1	CSARDPRRLFSYEQFF
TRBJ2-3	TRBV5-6	CASSLASGYSTDTQYF
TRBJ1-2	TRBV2	CASSETGRAANYGCTF